The clone carrying this TCR beta chain showed up just once. Its antigen is not identified. CDR3 length: 12 residues. V shed 8 bases and J shed 1 base, with 6 bases lying between them. CDR1 and CDR2 (germline): MNHEY, SVGAGI. A multiplex PCR was run with 60 Vbeta primers and 13 Jbeta primers. The method was immunoSEQ multiplex PCR; TCRdb's version includes in-frame clones alone and lacks a portion of them. There are 150,000 to 160,000 clones in the sample; more than 75% occur only once, and over 10% lies in the top ten. This sample was taken from a study of cytomegalovirus exposure and HLA in healthy donors. Overall study findings and caveats: When analyzed later, a missense DCLRE1C variant was found to be linked to TCR beta V- and J-gene trimming. When presence/absence was analysed, sequencing depth was taken to be roughly uniform across donors. Rare TCR sequences predominated, though certain public TCRs were found in many donors.

This chain connects TRBV6-5 to TRBJ1-5, with a possible D match to TRBD1 (5 bases). Input material: PBMCs. This sequence originates from a man aged 30-40 years in good health and CMV-seropositive. The CDR3 DNA sequence: TGTGCCAGCTGGACAAGCAATCAGCCCCAGCATTTT. Its protein product is CASWTSNQPQHF.